This TCR beta chain was obtained from a study of CD4 T cells in relation to SARS-CoV-2 and coronaviruses. Across the study: The negative reference was HIV-1 Nef peptide pool or peptide-free culture.

Unexposed donor CD4+ T cells date from 2011-2018, before the COVID-19 pandemic. After approximately 10 days of culture, CD4+ T cells were isolated. Cells permitting, SARS-CoV-2 S/N and four cold-coronavirus spikes were tested on unexposed-donor CD4+ T cells. Clones were read by immunoSEQ multiplex PCR, and TCRdb kept only the in-frame ones, dropping some. In the table there are about 25,000 clones, over 65% of which are singletons. V dropped 0 bases and J dropped 2 bases, with 14 bases sitting between them. This CDR3 has 16 residues. Germline V gene data show CDR1 as SGDLS and CDR2 as YYNGEE. About this clone itself: The antigen remains unidentified.

The clonotype comes from a human donor in good health. The chain joins TRBV9 to TRBJ1-2, with D possibly matching TRBD1 (5 bases). Sequencing was carried out using CD4+ T cells from PBMCs, cultured in vitro. In nucleotides, the CDR3 is TGTGCCAGCAGCGTAGGACCCGGGACGGCCAACTATGGCTACACCTTC. Its translation is CASSVGPGTANYGYTF.